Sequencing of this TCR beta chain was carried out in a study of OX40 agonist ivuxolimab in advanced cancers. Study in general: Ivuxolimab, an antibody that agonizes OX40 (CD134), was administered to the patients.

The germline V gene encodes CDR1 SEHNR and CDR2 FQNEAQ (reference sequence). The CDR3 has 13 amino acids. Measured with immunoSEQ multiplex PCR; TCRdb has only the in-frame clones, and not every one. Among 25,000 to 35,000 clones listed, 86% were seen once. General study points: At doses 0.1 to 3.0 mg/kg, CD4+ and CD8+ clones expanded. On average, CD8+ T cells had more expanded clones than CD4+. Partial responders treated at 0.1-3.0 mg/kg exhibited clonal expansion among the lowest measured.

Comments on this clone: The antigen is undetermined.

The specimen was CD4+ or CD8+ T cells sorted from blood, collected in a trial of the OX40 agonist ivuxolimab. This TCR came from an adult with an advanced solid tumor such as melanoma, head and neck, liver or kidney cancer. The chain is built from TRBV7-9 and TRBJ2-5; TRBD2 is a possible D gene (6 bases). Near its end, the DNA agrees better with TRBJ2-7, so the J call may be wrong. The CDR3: CASSRESEHEQYF. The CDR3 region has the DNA TGTGCCAGCAGCCGGGAGAGCGAACACGAGCAGTACTTC.